A selection of T cell receptor beta chains follows, all from one sample in a study of T cells in Graves' hyperthyroidism and ophthalmopathy. TCRdb independently ran MiXCR on the multiplex PCR reads; one entry per CDR3 protein. The sample records some 98,000 distinct CDR3 sequences, approximately 42% being singletons. Sequenced: peripheral blood or thyroid tissue (not recorded which). These receptors all stem from a woman in her 30s with Graves' hyperthyroidism. The CDR3 runs from the conserved cysteine through the conserved F or W. Fields, in order: V gene, D gene, clone size, J gene, CDR3 protein, CDR3 DNA. The D gene is left open where the match is weak. Clone size is stated in some rows and not others, as once, few, many or a class when expanded.

>TRBV7-2|TRBD1|NA|TRBJ1-2
CASNYGQGGIYTF
TGTGCCAGCAACTACGGCCAGGGGGGGATCTACACCTTC
>TRBV5-4|NA|many|TRBJ2-5
CASSSLGVQETQYF
TGTGCCAGCAGCTCCCTGGGAGTCCAAGAGACCCAGTACTTC
>TRBV28|NA|many|TRBJ1-2
CASSYGPENYGYTF
TGTGCCAGCAGTTATGGGCCGGAGAACTATGGCTACACCTTC
>TRBV7-9|TRBD2|NA|TRBJ2-7
CASSLAGTRSYEQYF
TGTGCCAGCAGCTTAGCAGGGACTAGAAGCTACGAGCAGTACTTC
>TRBV20-1|TRBD1|many|TRBJ1-4
CSASDRGAEKLFF
TGCAGTGCTTCGGACAGGGGAGCTGAAAAACTGTTTTTT
>TRBV20-1|NA|once|TRBJ1-5
CSARRGGWETQHF
TGCAGTGCTAGGAGAGGGGGTTGGGAGACCCAGCATTTT
>TRBV18|NA|NA|TRBJ1-2
CASSPFTDSKTGYTF
TGTGCCAGCTCACCATTTACGGACAGTAAGACGGGCTACACCTTC
>TRBV7-2|NA|many|TRBJ2-6
CASSPVLGGTANVLTF
TGTGCCAGCAGCCCGGTGCTGGGCGGGACGGCCAACGTCCTGACTTTC
>TRBV28|TRBD1|many|TRBJ2-5
CASSLRGPLFRSQYF
TGTGCCAGCAGTTTAAGGGGGCCCCTTTTTAGGTCCCAGTACTTC
>TRBV10-3|TRBD1|once|TRBJ1-5
CAISADRGWPQHF
TGTGCCATCAGCGCGGACAGGGGTTGGCCCCAGCATTTT
>TRBV2|NA|NA|TRBJ2-5
CASATEAETQYF
TGTGCCAGCGCCACTGAGGCGGAGACCCAGTACTTC
>TRBV20-1|TRBD2|NA|TRBJ2-3
CSASSSGGIVTDTQCF
TGCAGTGCTAGCTCTAGCGGGGGCATAGTAACAGATACGCAGTGTTTT
>TRBV5-1|NA|many|TRBJ1-5
CASSLAENQPQHF
TGCGCCAGCAGCTTGGCCGAGAATCAGCCCCAGCATTTT
>TRBV6-5|NA|many|TRBJ2-6
CASSFRGGRVSGANVLTF
TGTGCCAGCAGTTTCCGAGGGGGACGTGTGAGTGGGGCCAACGTCCTGACTTTC
>TRBV2|NA|NA|TRBJ1-1
CASSPHQANTEVFF
TGTGCCAGCAGTCCCCACCAAGCGAACACTGAAGTTTTCTTT
>TRBV28|TRBD2|many|TRBJ2-5
CASSLLAGQETQYF
TGTGCCAGCAGTTTACTAGCGGGACAAGAGACCCAGTACTTC
>TRBV6-1|TRBD2|many|TRBJ2-2
CASSKTSGDSNTGELFF
TGTGCCAGCAGTAAGACTAGCGGGGACTCGAACACCGGGGAGCTGTTTTTT
>TRBV7-8|NA|NA|TRBJ2-7
CASSQDGPGIAYEQYF
TGTGCCAGCAGCCAAGATGGGCCGGGGATAGCCTACGAGCAGTACTTC
>TRBV28|NA|few|TRBJ1-2
CASSLQWMAMGYTF
TGTGCCAGCAGTTTGCAGTGGATGGCGATGGGCTACACCTTC
>TRBV5-1|NA|many|TRBJ2-7
CASTDPGLQVEQYF
TGCGCCAGTACCGACCCGGGACTCCAAGTCGAGCAGTACTTC
>TRBV5-1|NA|many|TRBJ1-1
CASSPAGPEGFF
TGCGCCAGCAGCCCCGCCGGACCCGAGGGTTTCTTT
>TRBV28|NA|many|TRBJ1-1
CASQRFFLAFF
TGTGCCAGTCAACGGTTTTTTTTAGCTTTCTTT
>TRBV7-9|NA|many|TRBJ2-5
CATRGLQAVETQYF
TGTGCCACCAGGGGACTCCAGGCGGTGGAGACCCAGTACTTC
>TRBV15|TRBD1|NA|TRBJ2-7
CATSREGQGNEQYF
TGTGCCACCAGCAGAGAAGGACAGGGGAACGAGCAGTACTTC
>TRBV5-1|NA|NA|TRBJ1-2
CASSLVPLRGYGHTF
TGCGCCAGCAGCTTGGTTCCGCTGCGGGGATATGGCCACACCTTC
>TRBV19|NA|many|TRBJ1-5
CASSRESGHTSNQPQHF
TGTGCCAGTAGCCGAGAGTCGGGACATACTAGCAATCAGCCCCAGCATTTT
>TRBV20-1|TRBD1|once|TRBJ2-3
CSASPGQEADTQYF
TGCAGTGCTAGCCCGGGACAGGAGGCAGATACGCAGTATTTT
>TRBV19|NA|many|TRBJ2-3
CASSIALRSGYGDTQYF
TGTGCCAGTAGTATCGCCCTGCGGTCGGGGTATGGGGATACGCAGTATTTT
>TRBV2|NA|medium-sized|TRBJ2-6
CASLWRPSGANVLTF
TGTGCCAGCCTTTGGCGTCCCTCTGGGGCCAACGTCCTGACTTTC
>TRBV5-1|NA|many|TRBJ1-3
CASAVGSGNTIYF
TGCGCCAGTGCGGTTGGCTCTGGAAACACCATATATTTT
>TRBV7-3|NA|many|TRBJ2-5
CASSLMPGRRAETQYF
TGTGCCAGCAGCTTAATGCCCGGTAGAAGGGCAGAGACCCAGTACTTC
>TRBV15|NA|many|TRBJ1-2
CATSDGSFYGYTF
TGTGCCACCAGCGACGGATCGTTCTATGGCTACACCTTC
>TRBV2|TRBD2|NA|TRBJ2-3
CASSLWSTGGPGDTQYF
TGTGCCAGCAGTTTATGGTCAACGGGAGGGCCGGGAGATACGCAGTATTTT